The 11 T cell receptor beta chains in this list originate from one sample, sequenced in a study of neurological immune-mediated disorders. TCRdb reanalysed the 5' RACE reads using MiXCR and keeps one entry per CDR3 protein. The table has roughly 42,000 distinct CDR3 sequences, approximately 15% seen once. Noted time point: longitudinal time-point 3. The specimen sequenced was PBMCs. Receptor source: a man aged 25-45 years in good health.

This clonotype is medium-sized within its sample. The chain uses TRBV7-2 and TRBJ2-7, with 9 positions matching TRBD1. Germline V gene sequence: CDR1 SGHTA, CDR2 FQGNSA. Unmatched junction bases numbered 10, after V lost 5 bases and J lost 5 bases. This CDR3 comprises 15 residues. In DNA form, the CDR3 reads TGTGCCAGCAGCCTAACCGGGACAGGGTTGAACGAGCAGTACTTC. Its protein is CASSLTGTGLNEQYF.

This clonotype appeared a few times. The rearrangement joins TRBV6-4 to TRBJ2-2; D not certain. The CDR3 spans 12 residues. CDR1 is MRHNA and CDR2 is SNTAGT in the germline V gene. V lost 4 bases and J 4 bases, leaving 4 bases between the germline ends. The CDR3 loop reads CASSASTGELFF. In DNA form, the CDR3 reads TGTGCCAGCAGTGCGTCCACCGGGGAGCTGTTTTTT.

The chain links TRBV14 to TRBJ2-1; either TRBD1 or TRBD2 may supply D (5 bases each). The germline V gene encodes CDR1 SGHDN and CDR2 FVKESK. The V end lost 1 base, the J end lost 7 bases, and 11 bases lay between the germline ends. There are 14 residues in the CDR3. The CDR3 sequence: CASSQVGTRNEQFF. DNA of the CDR3: TGTGCCAGCAGCCAAGTAGGGACGCGGAATGAGCAGTTCTTC.

This clonotype was seen ten or more times. The CDR3, as DNA: TGTGCCAGCAGCTTAGAGATGTACGGGCAATTAAATGAGCAGTTCTTC. It translates to CASSLEMYGQLNEQFF. The chain joins TRBV11-2 to TRBJ2-1, with unresolved D. The CDR3 covers 16 residues. The V gene lost 0 bases and the J gene lost 7 bases, with 16 bases spanning the gap. Per germline, CDR1 SGHAT and CDR2 FQNNGV.

At least ten counts were recorded for this clonotype. The rearrangement uses TRBV29-1 and TRBJ2-5; 14 bases line up with TRBD2. CDR3 length: 16 residues. Germline V gene lookup returns CDR1 SQVTM and CDR2 ANQGSEA. The V gene end was trimmed by 4 bases and the J gene end by 5 bases; junction bases not matched to a gene: 9. The DNA of the CDR3 is TGCAGCGTTGCGCCCCCCGGACTAGCGGGAGGCGAGACCCAGTACTTC. It yields the protein CSVAPPGLAGGETQYF.

This clonotype was counted many times. The J gene is TRBJ1-5, the V gene TRBV12-3 or TRBV12-4; D perhaps matches TRBD1 (5 bases). V shed 5 bases and J shed 2 bases, with 16 bases lying between them. The CDR3 length is 16 residues. The CDR3 DNA reads TGTGCCAGCAGTCTCGGGACGGCGGGGGGCAATCAGCCCCAGCATTTT. Its protein product is CASSLGTAGGNQPQHF.

The chain combines TRBV7-2 with TRBJ2-7; D uncertain. The CDR3 has 13 residues. V lost 3 bases, J lost 4 bases, and 10 bases lay in between. CDR1 is SGHTA and CDR2 is FQGNSA in the germline V gene. The CDR3 nucleotides read TGTGCCAGCAGCTTTGATGTTCGGTACGAGCAGTACTTC. This gives the protein CASSFDVRYEQYF.

The sample holds many counts of this clonotype. The chain uses TRBV18 and TRBJ2-1; no clear D gene. Germline-derived CDR1 and CDR2 are KGHSH and LQKENI. The CDR3 length is 13 residues. V dropped 0 bases and J dropped 9 bases, with 9 bases sitting between them. CDR3 loop: CASSPPLTTEQFF. The DNA of the CDR3 is TGTGCCAGCTCACCACCATTGACCACTGAGCAGTTCTTC.

Remarks on this clonotype: No conserved phenylalanine or tryptophan is present at the end of the CDR3, so a read error is the likely explanation. This chain joins TRBV5-1 and TRBJ2-3; D is possibly TRBD2 (6 bases). V lost 4 bases and J lost 1, with 10 bases in between. The germline gives CDR1 SGHRS, CDR2 YFSETQ. This CDR3 has 14 amino acids. The CDR3 bases are TGCGCCAGCAGCCTATGGGAGGGCACAGATACGCAGTATTTA. Encoded protein: CASSLWEGTDTQYL.

Many counts were recorded for this clonotype. The V call is TRBV5-1, the J call TRBJ2-2, with D perhaps matching TRBD1 (5 bases). Germline V gene data show CDR1 as SGHRS and CDR2 as YFSETQ. V dropped 4 bases and J dropped 1 base, with 8 bases sitting between them. The CDR3 totals 14 residues. The DNA for the CDR3 is TGCGCCAGCAGCCGTGACAGGAACACCGGGGAGCTGTTTTTT. It yields the protein CASSRDRNTGELFF.

This clonotype has ten or more counts. The rearrangement uses TRBV29-1 and TRBJ1-5; the D is unclear. CDR1 is SQVTM, CDR2 ANQGSEA, per germline. The ends were cut back, 0 bases at V and 4 bases at J, with 4 bases in the middle. This CDR3 is built from 12 residues. In nucleotides, the CDR3 is TGCAGCGTTGAAGATGGGAATCAGCCCCAGCATTTT. It specifies CSVEDGNQPQHF. Looking up the rest from reference TRBV29-1 and TRBJ1-5 gives the full variable domain: SAVISQKPSRDICQRGTSLTIQCQVDSQVTMMFWYRQQPGQSLTLIATANQGSEATYESGFVIDKFPISRPNLTFSTLTVSNMSPEDSSIYLCSVEDGNQPQHFGDGTRLSIL.